This T cell receptor beta chain stems from a study of CD8+ T cells in alopecia areata. Sequencing templates came from extracted RNA that was reverse transcribed into cDNA. Clones were sequenced by immunoSEQ multiplex PCR, and TCRdb holds only the in-frame ones, with some missing. The sample has roughly 200,000 clones, roughly two fifths seen once. The CDR3 has 15 residues. Germline CDR1 is SGDLS and CDR2 is YYNGEE. V lost 1 base to trimming and J lost 0 bases, with 11 bases between them. This clone was picked up a small number of times. Treatment denoted: oral pan-JAK inhibitor, 5-10 mg twice daily. The sequence was obtained from a human donor with alopecia areata. The material was CD4+ T cells sorted from blood, obtained at approximately week 34, from a patient treated with tofacitinib. V is TRBV9 and J is TRBJ2-7, with D perhaps matching TRBD1 or TRBD2 (5 bases each). CDR3 sequence: CASSVMGTSSYEQYF. The CDR3 DNA is TGTGCCAGCAGCGTAATGGGGACCAGCTCCTACGAGCAGTACTTC.